This T cell receptor (beta chain) was found in a study of breast tumors, draining lymph nodes, adjacent tissues. Notes on the study in general: Tumor and nontumor repertoires were significantly more similar in luminal-like than in basal-like breast cancer.

The lymph nodes were axillary draining lymph nodes from breast cancer patients. MiXCR, applied by TCRdb to the multiplex PCR reads, yields one record per CDR3 protein. The table shows 150,000 to 200,000 distinct CDR3 sequences, with approximately 33% occurring only once. Points on this clonotype: What it recognizes is unknown.

The clonotype comes from a female donor with breast cancer. Some clones in this sample may be carry-over from other donors' samples. The specimen sequenced was axillary lymph node tissue.

Here the CDR3 DNA reads TGTGCCAGCAGTTTCAATACCGACAGCTACAATGAGCAGTTCTTC. This encodes CASSFNTDSYNEQFF. The chain combines TRBV28 with TRBJ2-1; D perhaps matches TRBD1 (5 bases). The CDR3 is made up of 15 amino acids. Trimming shortened V by 3 bases and J by 3 bases, and 12 bases separated the two germline ends. The germline V gene encodes CDR1 MDHEN and CDR2 SYDVKM.